These T cell receptor beta chains were read from a single sample in a study of blood T cell repertoires in COVID-19. Using immunoSEQ multiplex PCR, the repertoire was profiled, and TCRdb retains in-frame clones only, with some absent. The top ten clones hold 11% of a sample with under 95,000 clones, 65% to 80% of them seen once. Specimen: peripheral blood. Receptors were obtained from a man aged 70 or older with acute or convalescent COVID-19. Each CDR3 is given with its conserved first and last residue. A D gene is named only where the DNA matches it firmly. The size entry is marked missing in some rows and otherwise reads once, few, many or a size class.

TRBJ2-3	.	.	TRBV6-6	TGTGCCAGCAGTCGAGGGGACACCAGGGGCACAGATACGCAGTATTTT	CASSRGDTRGTDTQYF
TRBJ2-3	.	.	TRBV6-2/TRBV6-3	TGTGCCAGCAGTTACTCTCCGGGCACAGATACGCAGTATTTT	CASSYSPGTDTQYF
TRBJ1-1	.	.	TRBV5-1	TGCGCCAGCAGCTTGGATCTTTCCCGTGAAGCTTTCTTT	CASSLDLSREAFF
TRBJ1-2	TRBD1	.	TRBV28	TGTGCCAGCAGTTTATATACAGGGGGTAACTATGGCTACACCTTC	CASSLYTGGNYGYTF
TRBJ2-5	TRBD1	.	TRBV4-1	TGCGCCAGCAGCAAACTAGGACAGGGCCAAGAGACCCAGTACTTC	CASSKLGQGQETQYF
TRBJ2-2	.	.	TRBV28	TGTGCCAGCAGTTTAGCTGGACAGACGAACACCGGGGAGCTGTTTTTT	CASSLAGQTNTGELFF
TRBJ2-1	TRBD1	.	TRBV3-1/TRBV3-2	TGTGCCAGCAGCCGCAACCGGGACAGCGCTTACAATGAGCAGTTCTTC	CASSRNRDSAYNEQFF
TRBJ1-6	.	.	TRBV4-1	TGCGCCAGCAGCCAAGATCGGGGGTATAATTCACCCCTCCACTTT	CASSQDRGYNSPLHF
TRBJ1-5	.	.	TRBV6-6	TGTGCCAGCAGTGCCCTATCGGGGGGCCAGCCCCAGCATTTT	CASSALSGGQPQHF
TRBJ2-1	.	few	TRBV5-8	TGTGCCAGCAGCCAACTTAACAGGTACCTTGACAATGAGCAGTTCTTC	CASSQLNRYLDNEQFF
TRBJ1-5	.	.	TRBV6-6	TGTGCCAGCACCCTAGGGCAGGGGTTCGATCAGCCCCAGCATTTT	CASTLGQGFDQPQHF
TRBJ1-2	TRBD1	.	TRBV28	TGTGCCAGCACCCTCCGGGACAGGCATGGCTACACCTTC	CASTLRDRHGYTF
TRBJ1-2	TRBD1	.	TRBV6-6	TGTGCCAGCAGGCGGAACCCCGGACAGGGCGCTGGCTACACCTTC	CASRRNPGQGAGYTF
TRBJ2-7	.	once	TRBV6-5	TGTGCCAGCAGCTCAAGGACTGGGGAGAGGGAGCAGTACTTC	CASSSRTGEREQYF
TRBJ2-4	.	.	TRBV6-2/TRBV6-3	TGTGCCAGCAGTTACTCCCTCCAGGGGTTAAACATTCAGTACTTC	CASSYSLQGLNIQYF
TRBJ1-4	.	.	TRBV10-3	TGTGCCATCAGTGAGTCGGCCGGGGATTGGGAAAAACTGTTTTTT	CAISESAGDWEKLFF
TRBJ1-1	TRBD1	.	TRBV7-9	TGTGCCAGCATCCCGGGACAGACGAACACTGAAGCTTTCTTT	CASIPGQTNTEAFF
TRBJ2-5	TRBD2	few	TRBV6-5	TGTGCCACCTCGCCCTTAGCGGGGGGAGAGACCCAGTACTTC	CATSPLAGGETQYF
TRBJ1-4	.	few	TRBV18	TGTGCCAGCTCACCAAGAGTGGCTAATGAAAAACTGTTTTTT	CASSPRVANEKLFF
TRBJ2-3	.	.	TRBV7-3	TGTGCCAGCAGCCCAAGGGGCGGGGACGTCACCGATACGCAGTATTTT	CASSPRGGDVTDTQYF
TRBJ1-6	.	.	TRBV28	TGTGCCAGCAGCTCCCATCCGGCACAGTTGGCACCCCTCCACTTT	CASSSHPAQLAPLHF
TRBJ1-6	.	.	TRBV15	TGTGCCACCTCCCCCAGCTCCTATAATTCACCCCTCCACTTT	CATSPSSYNSPLHF
TRBJ2-4	.	.	TRBV12-2	TGTGCAAGTCGCTTAAGAACCCCCGCGGGCGAAAACATTCAGTACTTC	CASRLRTPAGENIQYF
TRBJ2-2	.	.	TRBV18	TGTGCCAGCTCACCACCCAGGGGTTACACCGGGGAGCTGTTTTTT	CASSPPRGYTGELFF
TRBJ2-3	TRBD2	few	TRBV9	TGTGCCAGCAGCGTAGGTTTGTCTAGCGGGGGTGATACGCAGTATTTT	CASSVGLSSGGDTQYF
TRBJ2-7	TRBD2	once	TRBV13	TGTGCCAGCAGCACCTGGACTAGCGGGGGTGAGGGGCAGTACTTC	CASSTWTSGGEGQYF